This entry concerns a single T cell receptor (beta chain). This sample is part of a study of blood T cell repertoires in COVID-19. CDR3 length: 17 amino acids. The germline gives CDR1 LGHNT, CDR2 FRNRAP. J was trimmed by 1 base and V by 6 bases; bases with no gene match: 12. Under the authors' procedure: How many nucleated cells were present was estimated from reference gene primer amplification. TCRdb's copy holds only in-frame clones and misses some; the assay was immunoSEQ multiplex PCR. V and J calls and clone size follow that table, whereas D and trimming were derived from the DNA. The sample has around 83,000 clones, approximately 86% seen once.

The chain combines TRBV12-5 with TRBJ2-1, with TRBD2 matching over 7 bases. Sequenced material: peripheral blood. This sequence originates from an elderly man with active or convalescent COVID-19. In nucleotides, the CDR3 is TGTGCTAGTGGCCTCCGGGTCGGGGGGTCGTCCTACAATGAGCAGTTCTTC. It specifies CASGLRVGGSSYNEQFF. Based on the CDR3 plus reference TRBV12-5 and TRBJ2-1, the full variable domain is DARVTQTPRHKVTEMGQEVTMRCQPILGHNTVFWYRQTMMQGLELLAYFRNRAPLDDSGMPKDRFSAEMPDATLATLKIQPSEPRDSAVYFCASGLRVGGSSYNEQFFGPGTRLTVL.